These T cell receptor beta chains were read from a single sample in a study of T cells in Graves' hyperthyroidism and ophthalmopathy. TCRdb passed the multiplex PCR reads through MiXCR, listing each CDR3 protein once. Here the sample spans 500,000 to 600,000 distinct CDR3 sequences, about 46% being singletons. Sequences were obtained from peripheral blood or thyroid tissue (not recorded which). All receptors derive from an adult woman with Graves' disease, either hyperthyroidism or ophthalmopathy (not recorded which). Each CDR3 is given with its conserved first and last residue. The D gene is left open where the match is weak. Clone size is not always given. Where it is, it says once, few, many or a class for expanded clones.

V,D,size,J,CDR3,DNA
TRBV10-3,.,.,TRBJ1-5,CAIRTGGGQPQHF,TGTGCCATCAGGACAGGTGGCGGGCAGCCCCAGCATTTT
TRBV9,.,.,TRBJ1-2,CASSAPPGTSGYTF,TGTGCCAGCAGCGCTCCACCCGGGACATCCGGCTACACCTTC
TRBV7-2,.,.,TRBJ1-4,CASSPSRGHEKLFF,TGTGCCAGCAGCCCTAGTAGGGGACATGAAAAACTGTTTTTT
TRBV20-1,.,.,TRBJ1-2,CSAHGLNYGYTF,TGCAGTGCCCACGGACTCAACTATGGCTACACCTTC
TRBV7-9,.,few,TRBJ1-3,CASSLEGLFSGNTIYF,TGTGCCAGCAGCTTAGAGGGACTCTTCTCTGGAAACACCATATATTTT
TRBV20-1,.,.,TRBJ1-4,CSARDYGRDDEKLFF,TGCAGTGCTAGAGACTACGGACGGGACGATGAAAAACTGTTTTTT
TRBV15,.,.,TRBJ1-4,CATSRAEEKLFF,TGTGCCACCAGCAGAGCGGAGGAAAAACTGTTTTTT
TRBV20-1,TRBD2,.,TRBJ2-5,CSAGSGGETQYF,TGCAGTGCAGGAAGCGGGGGAGAGACCCAGTACTTC
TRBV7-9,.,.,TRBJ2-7,CASSIDGFYEQYF,TGCGCCAGCAGCATCGACGGATTCTACGAGCAGTACTTC
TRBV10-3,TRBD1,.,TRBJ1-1,CARGPTGGETEAFF,TGTGCACGAGGGCCGACAGGGGGTGAGACTGAAGCTTTCTTT
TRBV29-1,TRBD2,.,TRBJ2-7,CSVVRTSGSGEQYF,TGCAGCGTTGTCCGGACTAGCGGGAGTGGCGAGCAGTACTTC
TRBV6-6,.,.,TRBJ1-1,CASRNWSTEAFF,TGTGCCAGCCGGAATTGGAGCACTGAAGCTTTCTTT
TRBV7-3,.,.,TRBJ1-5,CASSPGGGVDQPQHF,TGTGCCAGCAGTCCAGGTGGAGGGGTTGATCAGCCCCAGCATTTT
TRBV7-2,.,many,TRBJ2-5,CASSLGGTYRETQYF,TGTGCCAGCAGCTTAGGTGGGACTTACCGAGAGACCCAGTACTTC
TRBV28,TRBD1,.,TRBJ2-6,CASSPTGTVNSGANVLTF,TGTGCCAGCAGCCCAACCGGGACAGTTAACTCTGGGGCCAACGTCCTGACTTTC
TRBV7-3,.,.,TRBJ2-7,CASQGAEQYF,TGTGCCAGCCAGGGTGCCGAGCAGTACTTC
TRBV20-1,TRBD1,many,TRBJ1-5,CSAVQGGNQPQHF,TGCAGTGCTGTACAGGGGGGAAATCAGCCCCAGCATTTT
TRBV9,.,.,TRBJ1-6,CASSVAENSPLHF,TGTGCCAGCAGCGTAGCAGAAAATTCACCCCTCCACTTT
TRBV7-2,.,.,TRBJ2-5,CASSLAAANTGEETQYF,TGTGCCAGCAGCTTAGCAGCGGCGAACACCGGGGAGGAGACCCAGTACTTC
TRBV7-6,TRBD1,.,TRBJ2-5,CASRAGTGPQETQYF,TGTGCCAGCAGAGCCGGGACAGGGCCCCAAGAGACCCAGTACTTC
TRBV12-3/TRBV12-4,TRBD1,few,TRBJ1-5,CASSQQGAGEPQHF,TGTGCCAGCAGTCAACAGGGGGCGGGGGAGCCCCAGCATTTT
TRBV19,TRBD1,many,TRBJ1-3,CASRPAGTVAQSSGNTIYF,TGTGCCAGTAGACCCGCCGGGACAGTTGCTCAGAGCTCTGGAAACACCATATATTTT
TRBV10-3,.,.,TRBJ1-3,CAISESPSSGSTIYF,TGCGCCATCAGTGAGTCCCCAAGCTCTGGAAGCACCATATATTTT
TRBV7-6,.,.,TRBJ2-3,CASSPQMGDTQYF,TGTGCCAGCAGCCCGCAAATGGGAGATACGCAGTATTTT
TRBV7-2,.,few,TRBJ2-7,CASSLARRSGGTYEQYF,TGTGCCAGCAGCTTAGCGCGCAGATCCGGGGGTACCTACGAGCAGTACTTC
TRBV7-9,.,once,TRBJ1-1,CASSLEGSGDTEAFF,TGTGCCAGCAGCTTAGAGGGCAGTGGGGACACTGAAGCTTTCTTT
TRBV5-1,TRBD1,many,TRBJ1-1,CASSFTGENTEAFF,TGCGCCAGCAGCTTCACAGGGGAAAACACTGAAGCTTTCTTT